One sample yielded the 25 T cell receptor beta chains listed below, sequenced in a study of blood T cell repertoires in COVID-19. TCRdb keeps only in-frame clones here, not all; method: immunoSEQ multiplex PCR. The data hold 110,000 to 150,000 clones, with more than 75% observed a single time. Sequencing input: peripheral blood. The source of these receptors is an elderly woman with acute or convalescent COVID-19.

J is TRBJ2-7 and V is TRBV18, with 9 bases fitting TRBD1. Losses at the gene ends were 5 bases for V and 3 bases for J; bases not matched to a gene: 5. Germline CDR1 KGHSH, CDR2 LQKENI. The CDR3 covers 14 residues. The CDR3 DNA sequence: TGTGCCAGCTCAGAAGGACAGGGGTACTACGAGCAGTACTTC. Amino acid sequence: CASSEGQGYYEQYF. Complete variable domain (other parts from reference TRBV18 and TRBJ2-7): NAGVMQNPRHLVRRRGQEARLRCSPMKGHSHVYWYRQLPEEGLKFMVYLQKENIIDESGMPKERFSAEFPKEGPSILRIQQVVRGDSAAYFCASSEGQGYYEQYFGPGTRLTVT.

The CDR3 reads CASSQRQGGRTIYF. CDR3 bases: TGTGCCAGCAGTCAACGACAGGGCGGCCGCACCATATATTTT. This chain connects TRBV6-5 to TRBJ1-3; 7 bases align to TRBD1. J lost 9 bases, V lost 5 bases, and 10 bases had no gene match. Germline V CDR1 and CDR2: MNHEY, SVGAGI. The length of the CDR3 is 14 residues.

The V and J genes are TRBV30 and TRBJ1-4; unclear D gene. The CDR3 consists of 15 residues. Trimming stripped 3 bases from V and 5 bases from J, with 16 bases between. Germline V gene sequence: CDR1 GTSNPN, CDR2 SVGIG (reference sequence). CDR3 residues: CAWSTLGGINEKLFF. In DNA form, the CDR3 reads TGTGCCTGGAGCACCCTGGGAGGCATAAATGAAAAACTGTTTTTT. Supplemented by reference TRBV30 and TRBJ1-4, the full variable domain reads SQTIHQWPATLVQPVGSPLSLECTVEGTSNPNLYWYRQAAGRGLQLLFYSVGIGQISSEVPQNLSASRPQDRQFILSSKKLLLSDSGFYLCAWSTLGGINEKLFFGSGTQLSVL.

Here the CDR3 reads CAITRGYEQYF. As DNA, the CDR3 is TGTGCCATCACTCGGGGCTACGAGCAGTACTTC. The V call is TRBV6-5, the J call TRBJ2-7; perhaps TRBD2 as D (5 bases). Per the germline V gene, CDR1 is MNHEY and CDR2 is SVGAGI. CDR3 length: 11 amino acids. The V gene lost 10 bases and the J gene lost 3 bases, with 10 bases spanning the gap.

The chain recombines TRBV28 with TRBJ2-6; 9 bases align to TRBD1. The germline V gene has CDR1 MDHEN and CDR2 SYDVKM. This CDR3 is built from 13 residues. The CDR3 protein is CASQGAPSNVLTF. DNA for the CDR3: TGTGCTTCACAGGGGGCGCCGTCCAACGTCCTGACTTTC.

This clone was observed a single time. The chain joins TRBV5-1 to TRBJ2-5; D is undetermined. The CDR3 length is 12 residues. CDR1 and CDR2 (germline): SGHRS, YFSETQ. V was trimmed by 4 bases and J by 3 bases, leaving 7 bases between them. Here the CDR3 DNA reads TGCGCCAGCAGCACCAGTAAAGAGACCCAGTACTTC. It specifies CASSTSKETQYF.

CDR3 in amino acids: CASSPLGWLAGPLSRETQYF. CDR3 DNA: TGTGCCAGCAGCCCGCTAGGTTGGCTAGCGGGCCCCCTCAGCAGGGAGACCCAGTACTTC. The chain recombines TRBV7-8 with TRBJ2-5; 8 bases agree with TRBD2. CDR1 is SGHVS and CDR2 is FQNEAQ in the germline V gene. The V and J ends lost 5 bases and 5 bases, in that order; junction bases with no gene match: 25. CDR3 length: 20 residues.

The table lists this clone with a count of one. The chain combines TRBV3-1 (or the pseudogene TRBV3-2) with TRBJ2-5; 7 positions agree with TRBD1. The CDR3 length is 17 residues. V shed 2 bases, J shed 4 bases, and the junction held 13 bases outside the gene matches. Looked up from germline, CDR1 is LGHDT and CDR2 is YNNKEL (reference sequence). Written as DNA, the CDR3 is TGTGCCAGCAGCCAACGACAGGGTCCAGTTCCGGGAGAGACCCAGTACTTC. It codes for CASSQRQGPVPGETQYF.

This clone came up once. The rearrangement joins TRBV6-1 to TRBJ1-3; D remains ambiguous. The V gene's germline CDR1 is MNHNS and CDR2 SASEGT. V lost 2 bases and J lost 4, with 12 bases in between. The CDR3 runs 15 residues. The CDR3 spells CASSEIRHPGNTIYF. DNA for the CDR3: TGTGCCAGCAGTGAAATCAGGCACCCCGGAAACACCATATATTTT.

The V and J genes are TRBV2 and TRBJ1-2; 10 nucleotides line up with TRBD1. J lost 13 bases, V lost 4 bases, and 6 bases had no gene match. Per the germline V gene, CDR1 is SNHLY and CDR2 is FYNNEI. This CDR3 is built from 12 residues. The chain's CDR3 is CASSAGTGVCTF. DNA for the CDR3: TGTGCCAGCAGTGCCGGGACAGGGGTCTGCACCTTC. The full variable domain, its missing parts supplied by reference TRBV2 and TRBJ1-2, is EPEVTQTPSHQVTQMGQEVILRCVPISNHLYFYWYRQILGQKVEFLVSFYNNEISEKSEIFDDQFSVERPDGSNFTLKIRSTKLEDSAMYFCASSAGTGVCTFGSGTRLTVV.

This clone has only one observation. This chain uses TRBV20-1 with TRBJ2-7; TRBD1 is a possible D gene (6 bases). Germline CDR1 and CDR2: DFQATT and SNEGSKA (reference sequence). This CDR3 has 12 residues. V shed 3 bases and J shed 6 bases, with 12 bases lying between them. Here the CDR3 reads CSASYRAPEQYF. CDR3 nucleotide sequence: TGCAGTGCTAGTTACAGGGCACCCGAGCAGTACTTC.

The V and J genes are TRBV3-1 (or the pseudogene TRBV3-2) and TRBJ2-5; maybe TRBD2 (5 bases). The germline V gene encodes CDR1 LGHDT and CDR2 YNNKEL (reference sequence). The CDR3 spans 13 residues. Deletions cut 6 bases from V and 3 bases from J, with 11 bases between. The CDR3 nucleotides read TGTGCCAGCAGACTAGTGGGAAAAGAGACCCAGTACTTC. Its translation: CASRLVGKETQYF.

The rearrangement uses TRBV9 and TRBJ2-1; 9 bases are a match to TRBD1. CDR3 length equals 20 residues. With 4 bases clipped from V and 0 bases from J, the junction kept 17 bases outside the gene matches. Germline V gene lookup returns CDR1 SGDLS and CDR2 YYNGEE. CDR3 bases: TGTGCCAGCAGCTCACCCACGCGGACAGGGGAGAAGGGCTCCTACAATGAGCAGTTCTTC. It is translated as CASSSPTRTGEKGSYNEQFF.

The chain employs TRBV18 and TRBJ2-3; TRBD1 agrees at 9 bases. J lost 1 base, V lost 3 bases, and 5 bases had no gene match. CDR1 and CDR2 from the germline V gene are KGHSH and LQKENI. The CDR3 is 16 residues long. The CDR3 DNA follows: TGTGCCAGCTCACCCTTGGACAGGGGCGGCACAGATACGCAGTATTTT. It is translated as CASSPLDRGGTDTQYF.

The rearrangement uses TRBV29-1 and TRBJ1-2; the match to TRBD1 covers 9 bases. CDR3 length equals 13 residues. V was clipped by 5 bases and J by 8 bases; unmatched bases: 9. Germline V CDR1 and CDR2: SQVTM, ANQGSEA. The CDR3 sequence is CSVPQGQGRGYTF. CDR3 bases: TGCAGCGTTCCCCAGGGACAGGGTCGCGGCTACACCTTC.

This clone showed up just a few times. This chain joins TRBV6-5 and TRBJ2-2; a weak D match, TRBD2 (5 bases). The CDR3 spans 14 residues. Germline CDR1 reads MNHEY; CDR2 reads SVGAGI. The V end lost 10 bases, the J end lost 0 bases, and 12 bases lay between the germline ends. CDR3 in amino acids: CAIRGLSNTGELFF. The CDR3 DNA reads as TGTGCCATACGAGGGCTATCGAACACCGGGGAGCTGTTTTTT.

The chain combines TRBV5-1 with TRBJ2-3, with D perhaps TRBD1 (6 bases). Trimming shortened V by 1 base and J by 0 bases, and 12 bases separated the two germline ends. The CDR3 has 16 residues. CDR1 is SGHRS and CDR2 is YFSETQ in the germline V gene. The CDR3 region has the DNA TGCGCCAGCAGCTTGCAGGGGACCACTAGCACAGATACGCAGTATTTT. It encodes CASSLQGTTSTDTQYF.

The V call is TRBV6-1, the J call TRBJ2-7; D uncertain. Germline values: CDR1 MNHNS, CDR2 SASEGT. V was shortened by 3 bases and J by 6 bases, with 6 bases between the two germline ends. This CDR3 contains 11 residues. The CDR3 bases are TGTGCCAGCAGTGATGTGCGCGAGCAGTACTTC. Its protein is CASSDVREQYF.

The chain joins TRBV19 to TRBJ1-5; tentative D call: TRBD1 (6 bases). The germline CDR1 and CDR2 sequences are LNHDA and SQIVND (reference sequence). The CDR3 runs to 14 residues. Deletions cut 3 bases from V and 4 bases from J, with 10 bases between. CDR3 DNA sequence: TGTGCCAGTAGTATGGGGGCCGCTAATCAGCCCCAGCATTTT. Translated, it gives CASSMGAANQPQHF.

The chain has TRBV27 and TRBJ2-7; D is possibly TRBD2 (6 bases). The length of the CDR3 is 14 residues. CDR1 and CDR2 (germline): MNHEY, SMNVEV (reference sequence). With 8 bases removed from V and 3 bases from J, the gap between germline ends came to 17 bases. The CDR3 reads CASGQSGVVYEQYF. The DNA of the CDR3 is TGTGCCAGCGGGCAGTCGGGGGTGGTCTACGAGCAGTACTTC.

V usage is TRBV27 and J usage is TRBJ2-7; 7 bases line up with TRBD2. The CDR3 extends over 14 amino acids. V lost 3 bases to trimming and J lost 3 bases; unmatched junction nucleotides: 5. The germline CDR1 and CDR2 sequences are MNHEY and SMNVEV (reference sequence). The DNA for the CDR3 is TGTGCCAGCAGTTTGGGAGGGTCAGTCTACGAGCAGTACTTC. This translates into CASSLGGSVYEQYF.

The chain couples TRBV27 to TRBJ2-3, with 7 bases that match TRBD2. Germline values: CDR1 MNHEY, CDR2 SMNVEV (reference sequence). V gave up 8 bases and J gave up 0 bases; unmatched junction bases: 11. The CDR3 is 16 amino acids. The CDR3 nucleotides read TGTGCCAGCGGAACATCACTAGCGAAAAGCACAGATACGCAGTATTTT. It encodes CASGTSLAKSTDTQYF.

The J gene is TRBJ1-5, the V gene TRBV19, with D tentatively TRBD1 (5 bases). CDR3 size: 16 residues. V shed 6 bases and J shed 1 base, with 16 bases lying between them. Looked up from germline, CDR1 is LNHDA and CDR2 is SQIVND (reference sequence). The CDR3 region has the DNA TGTGCCAGTAGCCCCGCGGGGGGAGTAAGCAATCAGCCCCAGCATTTT. It encodes CASSPAGGVSNQPQHF.

The chain employs TRBV20-1 and TRBJ2-7; D unresolved. Germline CDR1 DFQATT, CDR2 SNEGSKA (reference sequence). The CDR3 is 10 residues long. Trimming removed 5 bases at V and 4 bases at J, with 6 bases between. The CDR3 DNA follows: TGCAGTGCTGGCAGATACGAGCAGTACTTC. Its protein is CSAGRYEQYF.

The CDR3 coding sequence is TGTGCCAGCAGCCCCCGCCGCGGGTTCACAGATACGCAGTATTTT. Translated, it gives CASSPRRGFTDTQYF. The genes are TRBV7-8 and TRBJ2-3; the D gene is possibly TRBD2 (5 bases). The V end was cut by 5 bases, the J end by 2 bases, with 14 bases between. Germline CDR1 and CDR2: SGHVS and FQNEAQ. The CDR3 totals 15 residues.